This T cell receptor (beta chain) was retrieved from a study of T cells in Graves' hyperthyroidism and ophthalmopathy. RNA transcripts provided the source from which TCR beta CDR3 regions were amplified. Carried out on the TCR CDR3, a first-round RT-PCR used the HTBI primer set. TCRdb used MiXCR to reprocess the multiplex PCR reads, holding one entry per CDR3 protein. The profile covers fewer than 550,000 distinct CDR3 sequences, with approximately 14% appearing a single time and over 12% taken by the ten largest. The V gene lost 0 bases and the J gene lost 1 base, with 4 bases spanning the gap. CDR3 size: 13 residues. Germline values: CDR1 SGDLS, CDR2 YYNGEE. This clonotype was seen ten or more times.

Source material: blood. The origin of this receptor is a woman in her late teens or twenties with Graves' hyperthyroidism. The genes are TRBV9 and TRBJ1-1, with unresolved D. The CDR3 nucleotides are TGTGCCAGCAGCGTAGGGCCGAACACTGAAGCTTTCTTT. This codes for CASSVGPNTEAFF.